The 28 T cell receptor beta chains below come from one sample, sequenced in a study of T cells in women clearing cervical HPV infection. Generated by immunoSEQ multiplex PCR, the TCRdb table keeps only in-frame clones and is missing some. The table lists 20,000 to 30,000 clones. Sequences were obtained from blood buffy coat. These receptors were obtained from a woman between 18 and 70 years old with a cervical HPV16 infection that either progressed to CIN3+ or cleared (not recorded which).

The covered CDR3 bases are TGTGCCAGTAGTAGCCCGGGACTACCCTCCTACAATGAC. It specifies CASSSPGLPSYND. The whole CDR3 protein is CASSSPGLPSYNDYTF. The chain couples TRBV19 to TRBJ1-2, with D maybe TRBD1 (5 bases). Read coverage stops 3 residues before the CDR3 terminus; the germline J gene supplies the remainder. Germline lookup yields CDR1 LNHDA and CDR2 SQIVND (reference sequence). The CDR3 totals 16 residues.

In regard to this clone: The CDR3 end falls 3 residues outside the read, so it is completed with the germline J gene. The rearrangement links TRBV5-1 to TRBJ1-2; D not certain. Germline V gene sequence: CDR1 SGHRS, CDR2 YFSETQ. The V end was cut by 4 bases, the J end by 2 bases, with 15 bases between. The CDR3 has 15 amino acids. The CDR3 sequence is CASSTARGENYGYTF. The DNA read from the CDR3 is TGCGCCAGCAGCACGGCCCGGGGTGAAAACTATGGC. Based on the CDR3 plus reference TRBV5-1 and TRBJ1-2, the full variable domain is KAGVTQTPRYLIKTRGQQVTLSCSPISGHRSVSWYQQTPGQGLQFLFEYFSETQRNKGNFPGRFSGRQFSNSRSEMNVSTLELGDSALYLCASSTARGENYGYTFGSGTRLTVV.

Concerning this clone: The read halts 3 residues ahead of the CDR3 end, with the missing end drawn from the germline J gene. The rearrangement links TRBV13 to TRBJ2-3, with 10 bases aligning to TRBD2. This CDR3 has 15 amino acids. Germline V gene sequence: CDR1 PRHDT, CDR2 FYEKMQ (reference sequence). Trimming removed 9 bases from V and 2 bases from J; junction bases left unmatched: 8. The CDR3 spells CASKQLAGPTDTQYF. Partial CDR3 DNA: TGTGCCAGTAAACAACTAGCGGGGCCCACAGATACG. Full variable domain (outside the CDR3, taken from reference TRBV13 and TRBJ2-3): AAGVIQSPRHLIKEKRETATLKCYPIPRHDTVYWYQQGPGQDPQFLISFYEKMQSDKGSIPDRFSAQQFSDYHSELNMSSLELGDSALYFCASKQLAGPTDTQYFGPGTRLTVL.

On this clone itself: From the germline J gene comes the end of the CDR3, since the read stops 3 residues before it. The chain links TRBV4-1 to TRBJ2-5; D is perhaps TRBD2 (6 bases). The V end was cut by 0 bases, the J end by 5 bases, with 19 bases between. The CDR3 runs to 17 residues. Germline V lookup: CDR1 MGHRA, CDR2 YSYEKL. Here the CDR3 reads CASSQDRGGDLGETQYF. The part of the CDR3 DNA that was read is TGCGCCAGCAGCCAAGATCGAGGTGGGGACTTGGGGGAGACC.

As regards this clone: The read terminates 3 residues ahead of where the CDR3 ends, so the germline J gene completes it. The chain employs TRBV28 and TRBJ1-1; D gene unclear. Between the trimmed V and J ends, which lost 3 bases and 0 bases, there was a span of 5 bases. This CDR3 has 13 residues. CDR1 is MDHEN and CDR2 is SYDVKM in the germline V gene. CDR3 DNA (partial): TGTGCCAGCAGTTTTCTATTGAACACTGAA. This gives the protein CASSFLLNTE. The full-length CDR3 reads as CASSFLLNTEAFF. The variable domain in full, with the rest retrieved from reference TRBV28 and TRBJ1-1, is DVKVTQSSRYLVKRTGEKVFLECVQDMDHENMFWYRQDPGLGLRLIYFSYDVKMKEKGDIPEGYSVSREKKERFSLILESASTNQTSMYLCASSFLLNTEAFFGQGTRLTVV.

Notes on this clone: The read falls 3 residues short of the CDR3 end, and the missing part is taken from the germline J gene. The chain has TRBV18 and TRBJ1-2; 7 bases fit TRBD1. CDR3 length: 15 amino acids. Germline V gene sequence: CDR1 KGHSH, CDR2 LQKENI. The CDR3 region is CASSQLKAGGYDYTF. The part of the CDR3 DNA that was read is TGTGCCAGCTCACAACTCAAGGCAGGGGGATACGAC.

With regard to this clone: The read comes to an end 3 residues before the CDR3 does, leaving the germline J gene to fill in the end. The chain couples TRBV5-1 to TRBJ1-6; TRBD1 aligns across 10 bases. Germline assignment: CDR1 SGHRS and CDR2 YFSETQ. V dropped 3 bases and J dropped 8; count of bases not matched to a gene: 8. The CDR3 consists of 16 residues. The CDR3 loop reads CASSSRDRGGYSPLHF. The CDR3 bases that were read are TGCGCCAGCAGCTCGAGGGACAGGGGTGGGTATTCACCC.

Of note for this clone: The CDR3 extends 3 residues past the end of the read, so its final part is completed from the germline J gene. The chain recombines TRBV19 with TRBJ2-3; D may be TRBD2 (5 bases). CDR3 length equals 15 residues. CDR1 is LNHDA and CDR2 is SQIVND in the germline V gene (reference sequence). The V and J ends lost 8 bases and 4 bases respectively, with 19 bases between them. The CDR3 spells CASRGHLVGADTQYF. The part of the CDR3 DNA that was read is TGTGCCAGTCGGGGTCACCTTGTAGGCGCAGATACG.

Notes on this clone: The read terminates 3 residues ahead of where the CDR3 ends, so the germline J gene completes it. This sequence joins TRBV11-1 and TRBJ2-5; 8 nucleotides align to TRBD2. With V trimmed by 5 bases and J by 5 bases, 10 bases remained unmatched. Germline V gene sequence: CDR1 SGHAT, CDR2 FQDESV (reference sequence). The length of the CDR3 is 15 residues. CDR3 sequence: CASSDIAGIGETQYF. Incomplete CDR3 DNA: TGTGCCAGCAGCGATATAGCGGGAATCGGGGAGACC.

As concerns this clone: Coverage ceases 3 residues before the CDR3 finishes, and the germline J gene fills in the end. The chain couples TRBV4-2 to TRBJ2-7; D remains unclear. Trimming took 0 bases from V and 0 from J, leaving 12 bases between them. This CDR3 contains 16 residues. CDR1 and CDR2 (germline): LGHNA, YNFKEQ. The CDR3 is CASSQEFSVSSYEQYF. The part of the CDR3 DNA that was read is TGTGCCAGCAGCCAAGAATTCTCGGTGAGCTCCTACGAG.

Of note for this clone: From the germline J gene comes the end of the CDR3, since the read stops 3 residues before it. The J gene is TRBJ2-1, the V gene TRBV19, with TRBD2 matching over 8 bases. The CDR3 has 18 residues. The V and J ends lost 5 bases and 0 bases, in that order; junction bases with no gene match: 12. Per the germline V gene, CDR1 is LNHDA and CDR2 is SQIVND (reference sequence). CDR3 bases read: TGTGCCAGTAGTGGTCGAAGGGAGAGCGGGAGCTCCTACAATGAG. It specifies CASSGRRESGSSYNE. Given in full, the CDR3 is CASSGRRESGSSYNEQFF. The complete variable domain, with remaining parts taken from reference TRBV19 and TRBJ2-1, reads DGGITQSPKYLFRKEGQNVTLSCEQNLNHDAMYWYRQDPGQGLRLIYYSQIVNDFQKGDIAEGYSVSREKKESFPLTVTSAQKNPTAFYLCASSGRRESGSSYNEQFFGPGTRLTVL.

As to this clone: Coverage ceases 3 residues before the CDR3 finishes, and the germline J gene fills in the end. The gene calls are TRBV6-1 and TRBJ1-4, with a possible D match to TRBD1 (5 bases). Trimming removed 2 bases from V and 5 bases from J, with 9 bases in between. The CDR3 is 14 residues long. The germline gives CDR1 MNHNS, CDR2 SASEGT. CDR3: CASSERGYNEKLFF. CDR3 DNA (partial): TGTGCCAGCAGTGAAAGGGGATACAATGAAAAA.

About this clone: The read finishes 3 residues shy of the CDR3 end, and the germline J gene is used to complete it. The rearrangement uses TRBV7-8 and TRBJ1-4; the match to TRBD1 covers 7 bases. The V gene end was trimmed by 1 base and the J gene end by 5 bases; junction bases not matched to a gene: 4. The CDR3 is made up of 15 amino acids. Germline CDR1 and CDR2: SGHVS and FQNEAQ. The part of the CDR3 DNA that was read is TGTGCCAGCAGCTTAGTGGGGACAGTCAATGAAAAA. It is translated as CASSLVGTVNEK. The whole CDR3 sequence is CASSLVGTVNEKLFF.

A remark on this clone: From the germline J gene comes the end of the CDR3, since the read stops 3 residues before it. The V and J genes are TRBV19 and TRBJ2-2; 8 bases are shared with TRBD1. Germline values: CDR1 LNHDA, CDR2 SQIVND (reference sequence). CDR3 length: 14 residues. The CDR3 bases that were read are TGTGCCAGCGACAGGGGAACTGGGGCCAACGTG. Amino acids: CASDRGTGANV. The entire CDR3 reads CASDRGTGANVLFF.

Worth noting for this clone: The CDR3 goes on 3 residues after the read ends, and that part is filled in from the germline J gene. The chain is built from TRBV5-1 and TRBJ2-3; 15 nucleotides agree with TRBD2. The CDR3 consists of 17 residues. Germline V gene sequence: CDR1 SGHRS, CDR2 YFSETQ. CDR3 protein: CASSRGLAGGVQETQYF. The sequenced part of the CDR3 DNA is TGCGCCAGCAGCCGGGGACTAGCGGGAGGCGTGCAAGAGACG.

Comment on this clone: The CDR3 is cut off 3 residues early in the read; its end comes from the germline J gene. This chain uses TRBV7-6 with TRBJ2-1, with D perhaps matching TRBD2 (6 bases). Trimming removed 4 bases from V and 7 bases from J, with 20 bases in between. CDR3 length equals 16 residues. Germline CDR1 SGHVS, CDR2 FNYEAQ. The CDR3 bases that were read are TGTGCCAGCAGCTCCTCCTCTAGCGTATTTGGGAATGAG. It translates to CASSSSSSVFGNE. The whole CDR3 protein reads CASSSSSSVFGNEQFF.

As for this clone: The CDR3 end is not reached by the read, which stops 3 residues before it; the germline J gene fills it in. The V and J genes are TRBV10-1 and TRBJ1-1, with a tentative D call TRBD1 (5 bases). There are 12 residues in the CDR3. V was pared by 5 bases and J by 5 bases, with 9 bases between. Germline V gene data show CDR1 as WNHNN and CDR2 as SYGVQD (reference sequence). CDR3 residues: CASSQDSTEAFF. The part of the CDR3 DNA that was read is TGCGCCAGCAGTCAAGACAGTACTGAA.

For this clone: The sequence runs out 3 residues before the end of the CDR3; the remainder is reconstructed from the germline J gene. J is TRBJ2-7 and V is TRBV12-3 or TRBV12-4; 8 bases map to TRBD1. V shed 3 bases and J 5 bases; nucleotides not matched to a gene: 6. This CDR3 region has 14 residues. The CDR3 is CASSLFGQGNEQYF. The sequenced CDR3 bases are TGTGCCAGCAGTTTGTTCGGACAGGGAAACGAG.

Points on this clone: The read stops 3 residues short of the end of the CDR3; the missing end is completed from the germline J gene. V is TRBV5-4 and J is TRBJ2-3, with 9 bases identical to TRBD2. Trimming cost V 2 bases and J 2 bases; bases outside gene matches: 3. Per germline, CDR1 SGHNT and CDR2 YYREEE (reference sequence). This CDR3 comprises 15 residues. The CDR3 loop reads CASSLAGGLTDTQYF. The covered CDR3 bases are TGTGCCAGCAGCTTAGCGGGAGGACTCACAGATACG.

About this clone itself: The sequence runs out 3 residues before the end of the CDR3; the remainder is reconstructed from the germline J gene. The chain carries TRBV7-3 and TRBJ2-5; a weak D match, TRBD1 (5 bases). Between the trimmed V and J ends, which lost 3 bases and 3 bases, there was a span of 8 bases. The CDR3 sequence is 13 residues long. Looked up from germline, CDR1 is SGHTA and CDR2 is FQGTGA. The CDR3 bases that were read are TGTGCCAGCAGCTTGCAGGGAAAAGAGACC. This encodes CASSLQGKET. The whole CDR3 region reads CASSLQGKETQYF.

About this clone itself: The read comes to an end 3 residues before the CDR3 does, leaving the germline J gene to fill in the end. The V gene is TRBV20-1, the J gene TRBJ2-1; 8 nucleotides match TRBD2. V was clipped by 5 bases and J by 7 bases; unmatched bases: 10. Germline V gives CDR1 DFQATT, CDR2 SNEGSKA (reference sequence). The CDR3 has 14 residues. The CDR3 sequence: CSAPRGGHGNEQFF. The sequenced CDR3 bases are TGCAGTGCTCCCCGGGGGGGCCATGGGAATGAG.

About this clone itself: Read coverage stops 3 residues before the CDR3 terminus; the germline J gene supplies the remainder. The gene calls are TRBV7-6 and TRBJ2-7; no firm D call. The CDR3 contains 14 residues. V lost 5 bases, J lost 5 bases, and 16 bases lay in between. Germline V gives CDR1 SGHVS, CDR2 FNYEAQ. This chain's CDR3 is CASSLVGSHDEQYF. The sequenced CDR3 bases are TGTGCCAGCAGCCTCGTTGGCAGTCACGACGAG. The entire variable domain, with the rest obtained from reference TRBV7-6 and TRBJ2-7, is as follows: GAGVSQSPRYKVTKRGQDVALRCDPISGHVSLYWYRQALGQGPEFLTYFNYEAQQDKSGLPNDRFSAERPEGSISTLTIQRTEQRDSAMYRCASSLVGSHDEQYFGPGTRLTVT.

As for this clone: The read terminates 3 residues ahead of where the CDR3 ends, so the germline J gene completes it. This chain joins TRBV19 and TRBJ1-2; D is possibly TRBD1 (5 bases). The CDR3 sequence is 15 residues long. Germline V gene lookup returns CDR1 LNHDA and CDR2 SQIVND (reference sequence). V lost 2 bases and J lost 0, with 10 bases in between. The CDR3: CASSIYRSSNYGYTF. The sequenced part of the CDR3 DNA is TGTGCCAGTAGTATATACAGGAGTTCTAACTATGGC.

Concerning this clone: The read stops 3 residues short of the end of the CDR3; the missing end is completed from the germline J gene. This chain joins TRBV19 and TRBJ1-4, with D maybe TRBD1 (5 bases). V was clipped by 7 bases and J by 8 bases, with 17 bases between them. CDR3 size: 14 residues. From germline, CDR1 is LNHDA and CDR2 SQIVND (reference sequence). The CDR3 spells CASIPPGVGEKLFF. CDR3 bases read: TGTGCCAGTATCCCCCCGGGGGTAGGAGAAAAA.

CDR3 sequence reads: CASSPGTGADEQYF. CDR3 DNA, as far as it was read: TGTGCCAGCAGCCCCGGGACTGGCGCCGACGAG. The V and J genes are TRBV5-6 and TRBJ2-7; D might be TRBD2 (6 bases). The read ends 3 residues before the CDR3 terminus; that terminus is restored from the germline J gene. Germline V gene lookup returns CDR1 SGHDT and CDR2 YYEEEE. V lost 4 bases to trimming and J lost 5 bases, with 16 bases between them. CDR3 length: 14 amino acids.

With regard to this clone: The read is 3 residues too short to cover the CDR3 end, so that end is filled in from the germline J gene. The chain recombines TRBV5-1 with TRBJ2-1; 9 bases agree with TRBD2. The CDR3 is made up of 15 amino acids. V was pared by 2 bases and J by 7 bases, with 7 bases of the junction left unmatched. Germline CDR1 is SGHRS and CDR2 is YFSETQ. CDR3 sequence reads: CASSFLAGKENEQFF. CDR3 DNA (partial): TGCGCCAGCAGCTTCCTAGCGGGAAAAGAGAATGAG.

Turning to this clone: The read halts 3 residues ahead of the CDR3 end, with the missing end drawn from the germline J gene. This chain connects TRBV30 to TRBJ1-2; D perhaps matches TRBD1 (6 bases). V lost 6 bases to trimming and J lost 5 bases, with 16 bases between them. Per the germline V gene, CDR1 is GTSNPN and CDR2 is SVGIG (reference sequence). The CDR3 is 13 amino acids. Incomplete CDR3 DNA: TGTGCCTGCCCCCGTGACAGGTCATATGGC. Residues: CACPRDRSYG. In full, the CDR3 reads CACPRDRSYGYTF.

In regard to this clone: From the germline J gene comes the end of the CDR3, since the read stops 3 residues before it. This chain links TRBV19 with TRBJ2-1, with 8 positions matching TRBD2. This CDR3 spans 15 amino acids. Germline V gene sequence: CDR1 LNHDA, CDR2 SQIVND (reference sequence). The V segment lost 3 bases and the J segment 4 bases; nucleotides outside the gene matches: 5. CDR3 DNA (partial): TGTGCCAGTAGTATTGGGTTAGCGGGATACAATGAG. Translating it yields CASSIGLAGYNE. The full CDR3 is CASSIGLAGYNEQFF.